Below, 11 T cell receptor beta chains from the same sample are listed, as sequenced in a study of cytotoxic CD8 clonotypes in ibrutinib-treated CLL. Repertoires were generated with immunoSEQ multiplex PCR, while TCRdb's copy carries only in-frame clones and drops some. The profile shows about 300,000 clones, 76% of them singletons. Material: PBMCs, obtained at disease progression, from a patient treated with ibrutinib. Source of these receptors: a human donor with chronic lymphocytic leukemia.

The rearrangement uses TRBV5-8 and TRBJ2-1, with D hard to call. Looked up from germline, CDR1 is SGHTS and CDR2 is YDEGEE. The length of the CDR3 is 11 residues. With 0 bases removed from V and 9 bases from J, the gap between germline ends came to 4 bases. CDR3 protein: CASSLVPEQFF. In DNA form, the CDR3 reads TGTGCCAGCAGCTTGGTCCCTGAGCAGTTCTTC.

The chain carries TRBV10-2 and TRBJ1-5; 7 nucleotides align to TRBD1. Germline V lookup: CDR1 WSHSY, CDR2 SAAADI. The CDR3 is 15 amino acids. J was trimmed by 4 bases and V by 0 bases; bases with no gene match: 3. In nucleotides, the CDR3 is TGCGCCAGCAGTGAGTCGAAACAGGGGAATCAGCCCCAGCATTTT. Its protein product is CASSESKQGNQPQHF.

The chain couples TRBV5-1 to TRBJ2-2, with D possibly TRBD2 on 5 matching bases. This CDR3 has 13 residues. The germline CDR1 and CDR2 sequences are SGHRS and YFSETQ. Trimming removed 2 bases from V and 6 bases from J, with 8 bases in between. The CDR3 is CASSLVGAGELFF. The CDR3 DNA sequence: TGCGCCAGCAGCTTAGTCGGGGCCGGGGAGCTGTTTTTT.

The table lists this clone with a count of one. The rearrangement links TRBV5-1 to TRBJ2-7; TRBD1 or TRBD2 may be the D gene (6 bases each). The V and J ends lost 1 base and 4 bases respectively, with 9 bases between them. Germline loops: CDR1 SGHRS, CDR2 YFSETQ. The CDR3 is 13 amino acids. The CDR3: CASSLTGRYEQYF. CDR3 bases: TGCGCCAGCAGCTTGACAGGGAGGTACGAGCAGTACTTC.

This clone was counted once. This chain uses TRBV6-1 with TRBJ2-7; the match to TRBD2 covers 8 bases. CDR1 and CDR2 (germline): MNHNS, SASEGT. This CDR3 region has 16 residues. V dropped 4 bases and J dropped 5; count of bases not matched to a gene: 13. For the CDR3, the DNA is TGTGCCAGCAGTGCCGGGGGGGGCTTTTTGTTCCACGAGCAGTACTTC. Translation gives CASSAGGGFLFHEQYF.

The table lists this clone with a count of one. The V call is TRBV7-2, the J call TRBJ1-5, with D possibly being TRBD1 (6 bases). The CDR3 totals 13 residues. CDR1 is SGHTA, CDR2 FQGNSA, per germline. Trimming left V 2 bases short and J 6 bases short, with 8 bases between. The CDR3 reads CASSLRGGQPQHF. The CDR3, as DNA: TGTGCCAGCAGCTTACGAGGGGGTCAGCCCCAGCATTTT.

V gene TRBV9 combines with J gene TRBJ1-2, with D possibly TRBD1 on 5 matching bases. The V and J ends lost 2 bases and 7 bases respectively, with 12 bases between them. This CDR3 region has 13 residues. CDR1 and CDR2 from the germline V gene are SGDLS and YYNGEE. The CDR3 DNA reads as TGTGCCAGCAGCGTCCCGGGGCGCGTTGGCTACACCTTC. This sequence encodes CASSVPGRVGYTF.

This clone was detected a few times. The genes are TRBV14 and TRBJ2-7, with TRBD1 as a possible D gene (5 bases). With 1 base removed from V and 4 bases from J, the gap between germline ends came to 11 bases. The CDR3 runs to 14 residues. CDR1 and CDR2 from the germline V gene are SGHDN and FVKESK. The CDR3 region has the DNA TGTGCCAGCAGCCAAGGGGGCGCCCTGTACGAGCAGTACTTC. It specifies CASSQGGALYEQYF. The whole variable domain, remainder taken from reference TRBV14 and TRBJ2-7, is EAGVTQFPSHSVIEKGQTVTLRCDPISGHDNLYWYRRVMGKEIKFLLHFVKESKQDESGMPNNRFLAERTGGTYSTLKVQPAELEDSGVYFCASSQGGALYEQYFGPGTRLTVT.

The chain couples TRBV10-3 to TRBJ2-7, with no clear D. CDR3 length: 13 amino acids. Per the germline V gene, CDR1 is ENHRY and CDR2 is SYGVKD. Deletions cut 5 bases from V and 3 bases from J, with 11 bases between. In nucleotides, the CDR3 is TGTGCCATCAGTCTTCAGGCAAACTACGAGCAGTACTTC. Its translation is CAISLQANYEQYF.

V usage is TRBV7-9 and J usage is TRBJ1-1, with 7 bases identical to TRBD1. In germline, CDR1 is SEHNR, CDR2 FQNEAQ (reference sequence). The CDR3 is 15 amino acids. The V gene end was trimmed by 0 bases and the J gene end by 4 bases; junction bases not matched to a gene: 5. CDR3: CASSLAPTGLTEAFF. CDR3 DNA sequence: TGTGCCAGCAGCTTAGCTCCGACAGGGCTCACTGAAGCTTTCTTT.

The rearrangement joins TRBV2 to TRBJ2-3, with a weak D call TRBD2 (5 bases). Per the germline V gene, CDR1 is SNHLY and CDR2 is FYNNEI. The V end was cut by 6 bases, the J end by 0 bases, with 10 bases between. This CDR3 comprises 14 residues. The DNA of the CDR3 is TGTGCCAGCAGCCCGGAGGCTAGCACAGATACGCAGTATTTT. As protein: CASSPEASTDTQYF. Based on the CDR3 plus reference TRBV2 and TRBJ2-3, the full variable domain is EPEVTQTPSHQVTQMGQEVILRCVPISNHLYFYWYRQILGQKVEFLVSFYNNEISEKSEIFDDQFSVERPDGSNFTLKIRSTKLEDSAMYFCASSPEASTDTQYFGPGTRLTVL.